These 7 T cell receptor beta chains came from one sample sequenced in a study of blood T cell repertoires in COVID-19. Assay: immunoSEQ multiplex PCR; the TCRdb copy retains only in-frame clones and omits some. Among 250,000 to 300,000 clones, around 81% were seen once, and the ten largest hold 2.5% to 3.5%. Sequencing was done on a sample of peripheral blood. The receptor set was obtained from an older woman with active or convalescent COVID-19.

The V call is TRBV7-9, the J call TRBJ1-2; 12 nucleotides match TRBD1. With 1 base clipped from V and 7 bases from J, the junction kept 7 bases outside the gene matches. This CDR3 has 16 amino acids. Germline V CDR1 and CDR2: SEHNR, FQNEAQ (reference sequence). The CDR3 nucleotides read TGTGCCAGCAGCTTAGGAACCGGGACAGGGGGCTCTGGCTACACCTTC. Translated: CASSLGTGTGGSGYTF.

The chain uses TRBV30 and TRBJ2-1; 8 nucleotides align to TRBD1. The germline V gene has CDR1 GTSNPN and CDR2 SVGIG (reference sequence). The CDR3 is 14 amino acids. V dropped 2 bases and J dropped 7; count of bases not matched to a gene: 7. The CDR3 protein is CAWSLTGAINEQFF. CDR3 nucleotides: TGTGCCTGGAGTTTGACAGGGGCGATAAATGAGCAGTTCTTC.

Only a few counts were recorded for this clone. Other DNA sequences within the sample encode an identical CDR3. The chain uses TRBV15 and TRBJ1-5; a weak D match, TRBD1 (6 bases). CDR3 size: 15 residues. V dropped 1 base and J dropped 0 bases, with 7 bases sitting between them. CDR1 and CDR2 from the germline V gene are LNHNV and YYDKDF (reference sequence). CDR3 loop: CATSRGGGSNQPQHF. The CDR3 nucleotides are TGTGCCACCAGCAGAGGAGGGGGTAGCAATCAGCCCCAGCATTTT.

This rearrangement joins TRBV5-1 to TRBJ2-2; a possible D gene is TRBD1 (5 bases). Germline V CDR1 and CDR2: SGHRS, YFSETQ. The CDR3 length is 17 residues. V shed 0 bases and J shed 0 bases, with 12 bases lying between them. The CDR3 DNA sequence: TGCGCCAGCAGCTTGGCCCGTGCAGGGACGAACACCGGGGAGCTGTTTTTT. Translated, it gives CASSLARAGTNTGELFF.

The CDR3, as DNA: TGTGCCAGCTCACCACCTATGGGGGCCACTGAAGCTTTCTTT. Its translation is CASSPPMGATEAFF. The chain joins TRBV18 to TRBJ1-1; D is possibly TRBD1 (6 bases). Germline CDR1 reads KGHSH; CDR2 reads LQKENI. V gave up 0 bases and J gave up 4 bases, with 9 bases separating them. The CDR3 totals 14 residues.

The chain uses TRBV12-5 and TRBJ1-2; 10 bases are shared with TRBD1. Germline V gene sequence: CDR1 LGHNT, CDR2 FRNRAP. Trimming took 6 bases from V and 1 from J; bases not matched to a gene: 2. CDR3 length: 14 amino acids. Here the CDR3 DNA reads TGTGCTAGTGGCCGGACAGGGGGTAACTATGGCTACACCTTC. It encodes CASGRTGGNYGYTF.

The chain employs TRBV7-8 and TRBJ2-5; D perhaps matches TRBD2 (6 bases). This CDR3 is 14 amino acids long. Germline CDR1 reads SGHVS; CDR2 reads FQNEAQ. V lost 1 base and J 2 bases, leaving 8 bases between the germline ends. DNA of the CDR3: TGTGCCAGCAGCTTAGGCCTAGCGCAAGAGACCCAGTACTTC. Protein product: CASSLGLAQETQYF.